This T cell receptor beta chain was documented in a study of CXCR3-negative and CXCR3-positive naive CD8 T cells. Across the whole study: Sequencing brought in roughly 150 million TRB reads altogether, and each library got about 1.5 +/- 0.3 million.

Study-wide points: CXCR3-negative and CXCR3-positive naive cells shared comparable TRBV-TRBJ usage, but memory cells did not.

Naive CD8+ T lymphocytes were specified as CD45RO-CCR7+CD27+CD95-. With respect to this clonotype: The antigen is not known.

UMI-labeled 5' RACE TRB cDNA libraries were prepared from the cells. No DNA is given; TCRdb re-called the 5' RACE reads and lists each CDR3 protein once. Listed are 92,000 or so distinct CDR3 sequences; approximately 1.1% falls within the top ten. This clonotype was sampled from a human donor in good health. Some clones in this sample may be carry-over from other donors' samples. Input material: naive CXCR3- CD8+ T cells from blood. Subset here: CD45RO-CCR7+CD27+CD95- naive CD8+ T cells lacking CXCR3 (TNR3-).

Here the CDR3 reads CASLGPGQKYF. V gene TRBV2 combines with J gene TRBJ2-5; the D gene TCRdb calls, TRBD1, cannot be checked with no DNA. From germline, CDR1 is SNHLY and CDR2 FYNNEI. There are 11 residues in the CDR3. Full variable domain (missing parts from reference TRBV2 and TRBJ2-5): EPEVTQTPSHQVTQMGQEVILRCVPISNHLYFYWYRQILGQKVEFLVSFYNNEISEKSEIFDDQFSVERPDGSNFTLKIRSTKLEDSAMYFCASLGPGQKYFGPGTRLLVL.